Listed here are 24 T cell receptor beta chains from one sample, sequenced in a study of T cell changes during pregnancy in multiple sclerosis. Method: immunoSEQ multiplex PCR; TCRdb's copy keeps in-frame clones and lacks some. The sample contains fewer than 85,000 clones, approximately 90% of which appear only once. The sequenced sample was peripheral blood, obtained in the first trimester of pregnancy. The receptors were sampled from a female donor in good health, enrolled as a control in a pregnancy study.

This chain connects TRBV14 to TRBJ2-7, with TRBD2 matching 8 bases. CDR1 and CDR2 (germline): SGHDN, FVKESK. CDR3 length: 16 residues. The trim removed 4 bases at V and 6 bases at J, leaving 14 bases unmatched. The DNA of the CDR3 is TGTGCCAGCAGCCCTTCGTGGGGGACTAGTCTCCGCGAGCAGTACTTC. This encodes CASSPSWGTSLREQYF.

The chain employs TRBV12-5 and TRBJ1-1; D unclear. V was clipped by 6 bases and J by 7 bases, with 12 bases between them. Germline assignment: CDR1 LGHNT and CDR2 FRNRAP. This CDR3 has 12 amino acids. The CDR3, as DNA: TGTGCTAGTGGAGATAACAGATATGAAGCTTTCTTT. It codes for CASGDNRYEAFF. Full variable domain (rest looked up from reference TRBV12-5 and TRBJ1-1): DARVTQTPRHKVTEMGQEVTMRCQPILGHNTVFWYRQTMMQGLELLAYFRNRAPLDDSGMPKDRFSAEMPDATLATLKIQPSEPRDSAVYFCASGDNRYEAFFGQGTRLTVV.

V is TRBV9 and J is TRBJ2-7; 13 bases agree with TRBD2. V shed 0 bases and J 8 bases; nucleotides not matched to a gene: 8. Germline V gene sequence: CDR1 SGDLS, CDR2 YYNGEE. The CDR3 extends over 16 amino acids. The CDR3 region is CASSVARTSGSSKQYF. Here the CDR3 DNA reads TGTGCCAGCAGCGTAGCTCGGACTAGCGGGAGCAGCAAGCAGTACTTC.

The V gene is TRBV6-1, the J gene TRBJ1-2; possible D gene TRBD1, 5 bases. Germline-derived CDR1 and CDR2 are MNHNS and SASEGT. V dropped 2 bases and J dropped 0 bases, with 7 bases sitting between them. The length of the CDR3 is 14 residues. The chain's CDR3 is CASSEPGTNYGYTF. CDR3 nucleotide sequence: TGTGCCAGCAGTGAACCAGGGACTAACTATGGCTACACCTTC.

CDR3 bases: TGTGCCAGCAGTGGACATACCTACAATGAGCAGTTCTTC. The encoded protein is CASSGHTYNEQFF. This rearrangement joins TRBV27 to TRBJ2-1; D may be TRBD1 (5 bases). The CDR3 extends over 13 amino acids. Trimming stripped 5 bases from V and 2 bases from J, with 7 bases between. The germline CDR1 and CDR2 sequences are MNHEY and SMNVEV (reference sequence).

The V call is TRBV29-1, the J call TRBJ2-5; weak D call: TRBD2 (6 bases). There are 14 residues in the CDR3. Germline V CDR1 and CDR2: SQVTM, ANQGSEA. Trimming pared 2 bases from V and 7 bases from J, leaving 17 bases between. The CDR3 DNA is TGCAGCGTTGAACGGCGGGACCTCCGGGGGACCCAGTACTTC. Protein product: CSVERRDLRGTQYF.

J is TRBJ2-1 and V is TRBV2, with 9 bases matching TRBD1. Unmatched junction bases numbered 1, after V lost 6 bases and J lost 4 bases. CDR3 length equals 13 residues. Germline CDR1 reads SNHLY; CDR2 reads FYNNEI. CDR3 bases: TGTGCCAGCAGGGGACAGGGATACAATGAGCAGTTCTTC. Translating it yields CASRGQGYNEQFF.

The gene calls are TRBV2 and TRBJ2-1, with 7 bases aligning to TRBD2. Germline V lookup: CDR1 SNHLY, CDR2 FYNNEI. With 5 bases clipped from V and 7 bases from J, the junction kept 17 bases outside the gene matches. The CDR3 covers 17 residues. CDR3 bases: TGTGCCAGCAGTTACCTGGGGGGGACCGTAGTAAGGAATGAGCAGTTCTTC. Its translation is CASSYLGGTVVRNEQFF.

The rearrangement uses TRBV4-1 and TRBJ2-7, with 8 bases aligning to TRBD1. With V trimmed by 1 base and J by 2 bases, 1 base remained unmatched. CDR1 and CDR2 (germline): MGHRA, YSYEKL. The CDR3 has 14 residues. This chain's CDR3 is CASSQVDRAYEQYF. The CDR3 nucleotides read TGCGCCAGCAGCCAAGTGGACAGGGCCTACGAGCAGTACTTC.

The rearrangement joins TRBV7-9 to TRBJ2-6; a weak D match, TRBD2 (6 bases). CDR1 and CDR2 from the germline V gene are SEHNR and FQNEAQ (reference sequence). Deletions cut 0 bases from V and 4 bases from J, with 13 bases between. This CDR3 spans 17 amino acids. CDR3 sequence (DNA): TGTGCCAGCAGCTTAGCGCTGGCGGGGCACGGGGCCAACGTCCTGACTTTC. This gives the protein CASSLALAGHGANVLTF.

The J gene is TRBJ1-1, the V gene TRBV28; D is uncertain. The CDR3 loop spans 12 amino acids. Germline CDR1 and CDR2: MDHEN and SYDVKM. Trimming took off 5 bases at V and 6 bases at J, with 10 bases between the two ends. The CDR3 nucleotides are TGTGCCAGCAGTCCGCGCTACGCTGAAGCTTTCTTT. Translating it yields CASSPRYAEAFF.

The chain couples TRBV19 to TRBJ2-3, with D possibly TRBD2 on 6 matching bases. V shed 5 bases and J shed 3 bases, with 18 bases lying between them. Per germline, CDR1 LNHDA and CDR2 SQIVND (reference sequence). This CDR3 region has 16 residues. The CDR3 DNA follows: TGTGCCAGTAGTGACCCCGGCCGGGGGACGACAGATACGCAGTATTTT. This gives the protein CASSDPGRGTTDTQYF.

The chain has TRBV27 and TRBJ2-3, with 15 positions matching TRBD2. This CDR3 has 21 amino acids. J lost 1 base, V lost 5 bases, and 16 bases had no gene match. Germline V lookup: CDR1 MNHEY, CDR2 SMNVEV (reference sequence). This CDR3 reads CASSMLRTSGRASQGTDTQYF. For the CDR3, the DNA is TGTGCCAGCAGTATGCTAAGGACTAGCGGGAGGGCCTCGCAGGGCACAGATACGCAGTATTTT.

The chain recombines TRBV5-6 with TRBJ2-1; 8 nucleotides align to TRBD1. This CDR3 spans 17 amino acids. V lost 5 bases to trimming and J lost 3 bases; unmatched junction nucleotides: 13. Per germline, CDR1 SGHDT and CDR2 YYEEEE. Written as DNA, the CDR3 is TGTGCCAGCAGTCGAAAACCTCAGGGGGCTAACTACAATGAGCAGTTCTTC. Its translation: CASSRKPQGANYNEQFF.

The chain couples TRBV19 to TRBJ2-4; possibly TRBD1 for D (5 bases). V was shortened by 5 bases and J by 0 bases, with 11 bases between the two germline ends. The CDR3 length is 15 residues. Looked up from germline, CDR1 is LNHDA and CDR2 is SQIVND (reference sequence). CDR3 sequence reads: CASSHPGLAKNIQYF. The CDR3 DNA reads as TGTGCCAGTAGTCACCCAGGGTTAGCCAAAAACATTCAGTACTTC.

This rearrangement joins TRBV5-1 to TRBJ2-3; tentatively, D is TRBD1 (5 bases). V lost 0 bases and J lost 0, with 8 bases in between. Germline assignment: CDR1 SGHRS and CDR2 YFSETQ. The CDR3 consists of 15 residues. The CDR3 region has the DNA TGCGCCAGCAGCTTGGTGGCAGGGAGCACAGATACGCAGTATTTT. The encoded protein is CASSLVAGSTDTQYF.

The chain couples TRBV6-1 to TRBJ2-6; D gene unclear. The ends were cut back, 1 base at V and 0 bases at J, with 4 bases in the middle. CDR3 size: 15 residues. From germline, CDR1 is MNHNS and CDR2 SASEGT. CDR3 amino acids: CASSEGGSGANVLTF. In DNA, the CDR3 is TGTGCCAGCAGTGAAGGCGGCTCTGGGGCCAACGTCCTGACTTTC.

This clone occurred once. The chain combines TRBV28 with TRBJ2-3; D is perhaps TRBD1 (5 bases). Germline lookup yields CDR1 MDHEN and CDR2 SYDVKM. The CDR3 spans 15 residues. Trimming left V 2 bases short and J 2 bases short, with 11 bases between. In DNA form, the CDR3 reads TGTGCCAGCAGTTTAATCCCACAGGCCACAGATACGCAGTATTTT. Encoded protein: CASSLIPQATDTQYF.

CDR3 DNA: TGTGCCAGCACTGGACTGTCTGTCGGGGGGGAGCTGTTTTTT. It codes for CASTGLSVGGELFF. The V call is TRBV2, the J call TRBJ2-2; possible D gene TRBD2, 5 bases. The CDR3 is 14 residues long. From germline, CDR1 is SNHLY and CDR2 FYNNEI. The V end was cut by 7 bases, the J end by 8 bases, with 17 bases between.

The chain links TRBV9 to TRBJ2-1, with TRBD2 matching over 8 bases. The CDR3 spans 15 residues. Looked up from germline, CDR1 is SGDLS and CDR2 is YYNGEE. V gave up 4 bases and J gave up 5 bases; unmatched junction bases: 8. CDR3 DNA sequence: TGTGCCAGCAGCTCGAGCGGGAGAGGCGACAATGAGCAGTTCTTC. This sequence encodes CASSSSGRGDNEQFF.

This sequence joins TRBV5-4 and TRBJ2-7; the D gene is possibly TRBD1 (6 bases). CDR1 is SGHNT and CDR2 is YYREEE in the germline V gene (reference sequence). V was shortened by 5 bases and J by 5 bases, with 14 bases between the two germline ends. The CDR3 loop spans 13 amino acids. The CDR3 DNA reads TGTGCCAGCAGTGAGTCAAGGGGGAACGAGCAGTACTTC. It specifies CASSESRGNEQYF. Filled out from reference TRBV5-4 and TRBJ2-7, the complete variable domain reads ETGVTQSPTHLIKTRGQQVTLRCSSQSGHNTVSWYQQALGQGPQFIFQYYREEENGRGNFPPRFSGLQFPNYSSELNVNALELDDSALYLCASSESRGNEQYFGPGTRLTVT.

V and J are TRBV27 and TRBJ2-1, with 8 bases identical to TRBD2. The V gene's germline CDR1 is MNHEY and CDR2 SMNVEV (reference sequence). V shed 5 bases and J 2 bases; nucleotides not matched to a gene: 5. The CDR3 runs 15 residues. This CDR3 is CASSITSGAYNEQFF. CDR3 in DNA: TGTGCCAGCAGTATAACTAGCGGAGCCTACAATGAGCAGTTCTTC.

The chain employs TRBV5-8 and TRBJ2-1; 11 nucleotides align to TRBD2. The CDR3 loop spans 11 amino acids. Per the germline V gene, CDR1 is SGHTS and CDR2 is YDEGEE. CDR3 loop: CASGGGAEEFF. CDR3 coding DNA: TGTGCTAGCGGGGGGGGAGCCGAGGAATTCTTC.

V and J are TRBV2 and TRBJ2-7; 9 bases are a match to TRBD1. Trimming at V came to 2 bases and at J to 4 bases, leaving 6 bases not matched to a gene. From germline, CDR1 is SNHLY and CDR2 FYNNEI. The CDR3 consists of 15 residues. CDR3 sequence: CASSERGQGLYEQYF. As DNA, the CDR3 is TGTGCCAGCAGTGAAAGGGGACAGGGTCTATACGAGCAGTACTTC.